In its sample, the clone carrying this TCR beta chain was seen a few times. A much bigger clone sits one base away, suggesting this may be a read error. It was unsorted whole blood that yielded blood RNA, and germline DNA was also extracted. Looked up from germline, CDR1 is SGHAT and CDR2 is FQNNGV. There are 16 residues in the CDR3. V gave up 5 bases and J gave up 5 bases, with 18 bases separating them. The data derive from a study of tumor-infiltrating lymphocytes in primary liver carcinoma. Making TCR beta cDNA involved approximately 0.5 ug total RNA and a constant-region primer. Three nested multiplex PCR rounds of slightly modified ARM-PCR generated TCR beta libraries. Researchers ran the first two PCR rounds for roughly 10 cycles each with TRBV1-TRBV30 forward primers and a C-beta reverse primer. TCRdb recomputed calls from the multiplex PCR reads with MiXCR, one row per CDR3 protein. There are approximately 300,000 distinct CDR3 sequences in the sample; approximately 60% occur only once, and 9% lies in the top ten.

This TCR came from a man in his forties with primary liver carcinoma and hepatitis B virus infection. Material for sequencing was peripheral blood. The rearrangement uses TRBV11-2 and TRBJ1-4, with D unclear. CDR3 sequence: CASSRTPGGTNEKLFF. The DNA of the CDR3 is TGTGCCAGCAGCAGGACTCCAGGAGGAACAAATGAAAAACTGTTTTTT.